Detailed here is one T cell receptor (beta chain). What this receptor recognizes is not known. Nothing much larger sits one base from this clone, and base qualities are not available. The method was the immunoSEQ multiplex PCR assay. As for the authors' bioinformatics: A statistical classification framework was developed to diagnose cytomegalovirus status using the catalog of TCR beta chain sequences. This is the immuneACCESS table as TCRdb keeps it, with only in-frame sequences that have V and J called. A part of the clones is gone; compared with another copy, unresolved V genes explain less than half, and the rest is unexplained. D and trimming come from the DNA, and the V and J calls and clone size come from that table. This sample gives around 60,000 clones in total; 90% to 97% of them show up just once. The top ten clones comprise around 1.2% of the sample. Donors formed part of the validation cohort, which comprised 120 subjects and was distinct from the first cohort of fewer than 750 subjects.

The record originates from a study of cytomegalovirus exposure and HLA in healthy donors (dated by TCRdb to the late 2010s). About the full investigation: A later analysis indicated that the 120 validation repertoires were generated on the platform also employed for the approximately 700 repertoires of the first cohort. The study aimed to test whether signatures of past pathogen exposure could be identified by cataloging public T cell receptors. In addition to the first cohort of around 670 subjects, a separate validation cohort of some 120 different subjects was used. To predict cytomegalovirus infection status, the study brought together high-throughput TCR immunosequencing, statistical association of individual TCRs with disease status, and machine learning.

The research as a whole found: Across donors, most TCR sequences were observed very rarely, whereas some public TCRs were present in many individuals. The classifier was reported to diagnose cytomegalovirus status with high specificity and sensitivity in both the original cohort and the validation cohort. The authors suggested that the approach could potentially be extended to other disease states and immunological phenotypes. In a later analysis, TCRs clustered in the first cohort were found to also tend to co-occur in the 110 or so validation repertoires, with 85% to 95% of cluster scores above 0. A later analysis had no HLA typing for the validation cohort, so co-occurrence there was scored across all 110 or so repertoires. In the study, 164 TCR beta chains were listed as associated with cytomegalovirus. A few of the identified cytomegalovirus-associated TCR beta chains were confirmed in vitro to be specific for cytomegalovirus antigens.

Relative to germline, V is 0 bases shorter and J is 4 bases shorter, with 24 bases between their ends. CDR1 and CDR2 are read off the germline V gene (reference sequence) as MNHEY and SMNVEV. Its CDR3 holds 19 amino acids, cysteine through phenylalanine. Only CDR3 DNA remains: 57 bases, in frame from the first base. Sequencing input: PBMCs. The chain is made from TRBV27 and TRBJ1-2; too little of a D gene remains to name it. This clonotype originated in a woman younger than 35 in good health and CMV-seronegative. The DNA reads as follows: TGTGCCAGCAGTTTATCCCCTGGGCTTGCCAAACGACACACCTATGGCTACACCTTC. It translates as CASSLSPGLAKRHTYGYTF.